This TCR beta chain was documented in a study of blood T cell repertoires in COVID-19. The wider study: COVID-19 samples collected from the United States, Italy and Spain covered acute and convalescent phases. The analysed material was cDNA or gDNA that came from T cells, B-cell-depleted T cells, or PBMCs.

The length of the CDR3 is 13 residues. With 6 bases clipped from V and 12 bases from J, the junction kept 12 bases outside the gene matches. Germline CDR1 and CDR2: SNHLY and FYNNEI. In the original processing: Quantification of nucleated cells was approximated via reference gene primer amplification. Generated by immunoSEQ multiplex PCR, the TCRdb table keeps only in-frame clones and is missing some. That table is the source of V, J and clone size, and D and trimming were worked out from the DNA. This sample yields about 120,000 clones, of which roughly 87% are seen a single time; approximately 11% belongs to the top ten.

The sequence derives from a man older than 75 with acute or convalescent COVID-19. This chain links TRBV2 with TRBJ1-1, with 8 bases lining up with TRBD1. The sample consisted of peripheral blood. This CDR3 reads CASRLGADRETFF. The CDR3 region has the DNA TGTGCCAGCAGGCTAGGGGCGGACAGGGAAACTTTCTTT.